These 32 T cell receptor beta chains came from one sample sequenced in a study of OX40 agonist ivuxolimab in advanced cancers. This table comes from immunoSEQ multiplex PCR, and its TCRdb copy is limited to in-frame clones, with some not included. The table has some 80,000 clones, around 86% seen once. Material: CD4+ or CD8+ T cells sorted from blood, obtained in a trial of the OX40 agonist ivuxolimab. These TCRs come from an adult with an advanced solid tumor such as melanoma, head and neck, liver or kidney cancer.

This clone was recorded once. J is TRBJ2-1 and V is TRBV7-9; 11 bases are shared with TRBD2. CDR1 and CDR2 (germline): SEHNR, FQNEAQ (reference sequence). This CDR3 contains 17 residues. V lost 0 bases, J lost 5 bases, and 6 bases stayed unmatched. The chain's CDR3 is CASSLATLAGDDNEQFF. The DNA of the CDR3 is TGTGCCAGCAGCTTAGCGACACTAGCGGGAGACGACAATGAGCAGTTCTTC.

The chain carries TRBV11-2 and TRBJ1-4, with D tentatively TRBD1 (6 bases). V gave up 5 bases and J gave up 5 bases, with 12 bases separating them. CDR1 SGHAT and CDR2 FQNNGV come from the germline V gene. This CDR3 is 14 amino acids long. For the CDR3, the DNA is TGTGCCAGCAGCCGTTCCGGGACAAATGAAAAACTGTTTTTT. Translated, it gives CASSRSGTNEKLFF.

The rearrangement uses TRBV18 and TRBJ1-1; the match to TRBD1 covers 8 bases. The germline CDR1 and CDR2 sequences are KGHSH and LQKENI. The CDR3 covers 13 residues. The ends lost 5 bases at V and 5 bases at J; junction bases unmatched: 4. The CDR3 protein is CASSEDRVTEAFF. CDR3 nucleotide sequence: TGTGCCAGCTCAGAGGACAGGGTGACTGAAGCTTTCTTT. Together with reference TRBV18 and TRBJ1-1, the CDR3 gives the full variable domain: NAGVMQNPRHLVRRRGQEARLRCSPMKGHSHVYWYRQLPEEGLKFMVYLQKENIIDESGMPKERFSAEFPKEGPSILRIQQVVRGDSAAYFCASSEDRVTEAFFGQGTRLTVV.

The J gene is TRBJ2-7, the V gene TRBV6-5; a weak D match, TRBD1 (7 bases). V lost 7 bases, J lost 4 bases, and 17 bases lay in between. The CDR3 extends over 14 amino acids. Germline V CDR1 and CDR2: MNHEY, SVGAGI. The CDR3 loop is CASKGPGGTYEQYF. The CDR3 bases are TGTGCCAGCAAGGGGCCAGGGGGGACTTACGAGCAGTACTTC.

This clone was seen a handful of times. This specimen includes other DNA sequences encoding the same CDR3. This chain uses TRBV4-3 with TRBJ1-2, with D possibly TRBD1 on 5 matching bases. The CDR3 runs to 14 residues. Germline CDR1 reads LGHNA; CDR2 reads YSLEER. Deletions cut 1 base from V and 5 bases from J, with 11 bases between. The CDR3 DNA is TGCGCCAGCAGCCAAGTGGGGCGAGGGTATGGCTACACCTTC. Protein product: CASSQVGRGYGYTF.

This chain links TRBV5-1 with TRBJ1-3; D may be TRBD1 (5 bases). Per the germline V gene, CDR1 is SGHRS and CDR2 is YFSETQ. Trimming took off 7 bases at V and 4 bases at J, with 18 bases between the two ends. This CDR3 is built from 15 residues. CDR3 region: CASSSWGSNGNTIYF. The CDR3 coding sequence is TGCGCCAGCTCCTCTTGGGGGTCGAACGGAAACACCATATATTTT.

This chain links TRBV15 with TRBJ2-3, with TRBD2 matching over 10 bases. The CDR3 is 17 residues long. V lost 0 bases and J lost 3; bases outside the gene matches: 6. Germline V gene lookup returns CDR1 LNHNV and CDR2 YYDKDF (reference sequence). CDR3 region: CATSRERSSGSTDTQYF. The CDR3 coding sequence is TGTGCCACCAGCAGAGAAAGGTCTAGCGGGAGTACAGATACGCAGTATTTT.

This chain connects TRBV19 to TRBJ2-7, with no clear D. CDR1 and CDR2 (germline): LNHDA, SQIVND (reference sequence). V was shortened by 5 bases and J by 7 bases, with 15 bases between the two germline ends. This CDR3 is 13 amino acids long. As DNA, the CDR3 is TGTGCCAGTAGTGCCCGGGCACCTACGGAGCAGTACTTC. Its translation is CASSARAPTEQYF.

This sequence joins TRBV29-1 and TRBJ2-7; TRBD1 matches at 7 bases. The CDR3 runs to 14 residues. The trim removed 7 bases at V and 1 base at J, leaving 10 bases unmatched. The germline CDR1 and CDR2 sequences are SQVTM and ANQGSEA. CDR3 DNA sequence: TGCAGCGCGGTGCAGACAGGGTGGTCCTACGAGCAGTACTTC. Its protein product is CSAVQTGWSYEQYF.

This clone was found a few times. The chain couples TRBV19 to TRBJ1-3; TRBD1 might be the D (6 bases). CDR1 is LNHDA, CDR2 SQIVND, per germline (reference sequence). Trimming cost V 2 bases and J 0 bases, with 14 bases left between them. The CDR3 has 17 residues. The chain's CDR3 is CASSIIQQGASGNTIYF. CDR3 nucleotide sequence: TGTGCCAGTAGTATAATCCAACAGGGAGCCTCTGGAAACACCATATATTTT.

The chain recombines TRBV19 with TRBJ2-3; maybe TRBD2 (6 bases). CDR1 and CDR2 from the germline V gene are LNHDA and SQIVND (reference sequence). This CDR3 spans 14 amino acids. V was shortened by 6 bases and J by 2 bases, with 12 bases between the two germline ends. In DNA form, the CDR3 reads TGTGCCAGTAGAGTTGGCGGGAACACAGATACGCAGTATTTT. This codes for CASRVGGNTDTQYF. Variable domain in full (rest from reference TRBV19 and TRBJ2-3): DGGITQSPKYLFRKEGQNVTLSCEQNLNHDAMYWYRQDPGQGLRLIYYSQIVNDFQKGDIAEGYSVSREKKESFPLTVTSAQKNPTAFYLCASRVGGNTDTQYFGPGTRLTVL.

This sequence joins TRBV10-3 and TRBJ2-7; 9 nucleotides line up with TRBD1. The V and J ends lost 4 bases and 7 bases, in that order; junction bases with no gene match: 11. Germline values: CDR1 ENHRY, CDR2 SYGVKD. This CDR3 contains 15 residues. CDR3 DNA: TGTGCCATCAGTGTCCGACAGGGGGGATTCGGGGAGCAGTACTTC. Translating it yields CAISVRQGGFGEQYF.

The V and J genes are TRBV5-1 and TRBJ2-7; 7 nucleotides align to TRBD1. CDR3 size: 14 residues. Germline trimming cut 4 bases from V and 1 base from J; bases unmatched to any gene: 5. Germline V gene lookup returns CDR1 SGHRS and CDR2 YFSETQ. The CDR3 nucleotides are TGCGCCAGCAGCCCGGACAGGCCTTCCTACGAGCAGTACTTC. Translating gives CASSPDRPSYEQYF.

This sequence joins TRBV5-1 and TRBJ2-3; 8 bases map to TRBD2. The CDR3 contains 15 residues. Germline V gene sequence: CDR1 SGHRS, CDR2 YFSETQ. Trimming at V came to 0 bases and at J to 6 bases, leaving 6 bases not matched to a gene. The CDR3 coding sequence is TGCGCCAGCAGCTTGGAGGGGACTAGGGTGGATACGCAGTATTTT. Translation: CASSLEGTRVDTQYF.

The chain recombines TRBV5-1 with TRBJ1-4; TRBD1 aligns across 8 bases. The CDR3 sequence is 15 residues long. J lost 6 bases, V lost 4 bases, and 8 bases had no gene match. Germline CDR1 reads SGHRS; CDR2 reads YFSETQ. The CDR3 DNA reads TGCGCCAGCAGCCGTGGCGGGACAGGTGATGAAAAACTGTTTTTT. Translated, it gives CASSRGGTGDEKLFF.

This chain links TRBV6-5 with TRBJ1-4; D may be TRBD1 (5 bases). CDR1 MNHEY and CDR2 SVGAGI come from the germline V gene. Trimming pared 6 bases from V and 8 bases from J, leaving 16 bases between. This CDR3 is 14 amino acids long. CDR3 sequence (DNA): TGTGCCAGCAGGACTGGGGGTCGAGGGGAAAAACTGTTTTTT. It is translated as CASRTGGRGEKLFF.

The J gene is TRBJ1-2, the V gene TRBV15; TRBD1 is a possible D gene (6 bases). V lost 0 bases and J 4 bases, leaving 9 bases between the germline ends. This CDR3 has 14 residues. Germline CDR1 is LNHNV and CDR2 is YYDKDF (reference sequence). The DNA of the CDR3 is TGTGCCACCAGCAGAGATGTCAGGGGCTATGGCTACACCTTC. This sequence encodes CATSRDVRGYGYTF.

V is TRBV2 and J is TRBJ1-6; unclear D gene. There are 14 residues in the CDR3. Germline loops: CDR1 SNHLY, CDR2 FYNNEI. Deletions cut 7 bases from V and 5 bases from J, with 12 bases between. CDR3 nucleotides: TGTGCCAGCATGGAGACACTCCATAATTCACCCCTCCACTTT. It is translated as CASMETLHNSPLHF.

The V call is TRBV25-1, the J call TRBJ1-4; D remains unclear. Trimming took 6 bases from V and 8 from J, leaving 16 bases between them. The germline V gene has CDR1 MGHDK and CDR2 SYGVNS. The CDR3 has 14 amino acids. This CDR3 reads CASRTASRGEKLFF. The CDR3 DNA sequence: TGTGCCAGCAGAACAGCGTCACGGGGAGAAAAACTGTTTTTT.

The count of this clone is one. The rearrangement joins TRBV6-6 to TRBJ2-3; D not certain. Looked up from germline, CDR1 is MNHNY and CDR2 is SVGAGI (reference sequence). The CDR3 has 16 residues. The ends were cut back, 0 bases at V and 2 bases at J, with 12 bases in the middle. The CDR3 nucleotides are TGTGCCAGCAGTTACTCGAAGATGTATATCACAGATACGCAGTATTTT. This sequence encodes CASSYSKMYITDTQYF.

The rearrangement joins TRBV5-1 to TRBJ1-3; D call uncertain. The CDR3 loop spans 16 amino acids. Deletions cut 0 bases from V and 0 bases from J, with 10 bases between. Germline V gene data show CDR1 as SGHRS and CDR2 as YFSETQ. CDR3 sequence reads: CASSLGAEPSGNTIYF. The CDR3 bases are TGCGCCAGCAGCTTGGGGGCAGAGCCCTCTGGAAACACCATATATTTT.

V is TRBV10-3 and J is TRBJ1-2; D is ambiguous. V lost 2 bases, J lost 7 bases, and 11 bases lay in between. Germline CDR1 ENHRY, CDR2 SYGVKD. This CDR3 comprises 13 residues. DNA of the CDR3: TGTGCCATCAGTGAGGTAGGGCAAGGTGGCTACACCTTC. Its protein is CAISEVGQGGYTF.

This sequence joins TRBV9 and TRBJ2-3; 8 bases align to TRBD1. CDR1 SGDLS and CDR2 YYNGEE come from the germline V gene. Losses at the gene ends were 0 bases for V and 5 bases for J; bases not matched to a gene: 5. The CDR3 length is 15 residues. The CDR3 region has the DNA TGTGCCAGCAGCGTAGGAGGACAGGGATTAGATACGCAGTATTTT. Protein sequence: CASSVGGQGLDTQYF.

The CDR3 protein is CASSLGPEAFF. The CDR3 DNA follows: TGTGCCAGCAGTCTGGGCCCTGAAGCTTTCTTT. The chain uses TRBV25-1 and TRBJ1-1; D is uncertain. CDR1 MGHDK and CDR2 SYGVNS come from the germline V gene. Trimming removed 5 bases from V and 6 bases from J, with 7 bases in between. This CDR3 comprises 11 residues.

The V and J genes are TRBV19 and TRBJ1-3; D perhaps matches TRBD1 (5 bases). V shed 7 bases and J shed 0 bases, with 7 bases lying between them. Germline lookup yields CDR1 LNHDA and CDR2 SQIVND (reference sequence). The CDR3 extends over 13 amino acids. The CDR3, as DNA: TGTGCCAGTATTGGGGCCTCTGGAAACACCATATATTTT. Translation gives CASIGASGNTIYF.

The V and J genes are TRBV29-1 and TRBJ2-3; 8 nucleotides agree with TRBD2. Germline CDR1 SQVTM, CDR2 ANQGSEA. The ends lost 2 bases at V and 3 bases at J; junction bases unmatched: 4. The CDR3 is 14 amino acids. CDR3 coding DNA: TGCAGCGTTGAATTAGCGGGAAGTACAGATACGCAGTATTTT. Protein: CSVELAGSTDTQYF.

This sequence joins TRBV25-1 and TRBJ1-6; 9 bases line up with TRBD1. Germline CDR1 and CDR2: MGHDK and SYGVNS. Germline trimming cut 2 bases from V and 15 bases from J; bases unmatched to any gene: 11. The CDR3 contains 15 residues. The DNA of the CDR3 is TGTGCCAGCAGTGAAAGGGACAGGGCCGGCTTACTCCTCCACTTT. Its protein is CASSERDRAGLLLHF. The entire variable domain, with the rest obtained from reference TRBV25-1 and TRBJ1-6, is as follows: EADIYQTPRYLVIGTGKKITLECSQTMGHDKMYWYQQDPGMELHLIHYSYGVNSTEKGDLSSESTVSRIRTEHFPLTLESARPSHTSQYLCASSERDRAGLLLHFGNGTRLTVT.

As DNA, the CDR3 is TGTGCCAGCAGTAGGGCAGTCGGTGCCTACGAGCAGTACTTC. Translating it yields CASSRAVGAYEQYF. The J gene is TRBJ2-7, the V gene TRBV7-9; no firm D call. Germline V gene sequence: CDR1 SEHNR, CDR2 FQNEAQ (reference sequence). This CDR3 has 14 residues. V shed 6 bases and J shed 2 bases, with 14 bases lying between them.

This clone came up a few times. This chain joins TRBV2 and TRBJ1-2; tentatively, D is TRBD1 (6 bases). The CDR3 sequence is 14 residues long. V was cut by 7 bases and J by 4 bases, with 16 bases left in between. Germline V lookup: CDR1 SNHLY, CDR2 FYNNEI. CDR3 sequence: CASTPGGGFYGYTF. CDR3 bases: TGTGCCAGCACCCCGGGAGGGGGATTCTATGGCTACACCTTC.

The DNA of the CDR3 is TGTGCCAGCAGTGCTACAGGGGGCAGGGTCTATGGCTACACCTTC. It codes for CASSATGGRVYGYTF. The J gene is TRBJ1-2, the V gene TRBV27; TRBD1 aligns across 9 bases. Germline loops: CDR1 MNHEY, CDR2 SMNVEV (reference sequence). V lost 5 bases, J lost 4 bases, and 8 bases stayed unmatched. The length of the CDR3 is 15 residues.

CDR3 protein: CAWSWPGAGQPQHF. CDR3 bases: TGTGCCTGGAGTTGGCCAGGGGCCGGTCAGCCCCAGCATTTT. The chain joins TRBV30 to TRBJ1-5; a possible D gene is TRBD1 (6 bases). Trimming took off 2 bases at V and 6 bases at J, with 14 bases between the two ends. Germline V lookup: CDR1 GTSNPN, CDR2 SVGIG (reference sequence). This CDR3 spans 14 amino acids.

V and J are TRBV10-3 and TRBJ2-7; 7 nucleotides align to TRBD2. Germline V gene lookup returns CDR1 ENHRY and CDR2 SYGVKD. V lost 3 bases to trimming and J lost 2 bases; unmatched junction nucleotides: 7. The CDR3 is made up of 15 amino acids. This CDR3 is CAISDGGSGPYEQYF. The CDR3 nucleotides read TGTGCCATCAGTGATGGCGGGAGTGGACCCTACGAGCAGTACTTC.